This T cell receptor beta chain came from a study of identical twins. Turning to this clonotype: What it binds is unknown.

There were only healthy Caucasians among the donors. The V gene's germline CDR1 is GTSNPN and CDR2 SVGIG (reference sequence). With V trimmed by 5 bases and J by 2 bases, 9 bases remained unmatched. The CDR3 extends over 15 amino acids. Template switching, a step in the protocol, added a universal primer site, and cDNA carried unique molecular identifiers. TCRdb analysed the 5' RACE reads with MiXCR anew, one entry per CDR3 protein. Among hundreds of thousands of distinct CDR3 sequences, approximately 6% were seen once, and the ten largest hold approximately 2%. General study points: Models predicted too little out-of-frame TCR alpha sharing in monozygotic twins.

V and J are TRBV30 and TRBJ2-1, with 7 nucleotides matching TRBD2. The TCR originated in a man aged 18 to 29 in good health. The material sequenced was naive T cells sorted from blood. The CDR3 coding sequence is TGTGCCTGGGGGGGGGGACTGGGTACCTACAATGAGCAGTTCTTC. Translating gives CAWGGGLGTYNEQFF.